These 18 T cell receptor beta chains came from one sample sequenced in a study of T cell responses to AZD1222 COVID-19 vaccine. TCRdb keeps only in-frame clones here, not all; method: immunoSEQ multiplex PCR. In the table there are 120,000 to 150,000 clones, around 88% of which are singletons. The sequences come from peripheral blood, collected on day 0 of MenACWY control vaccination. Source of these receptors: an adult in good health.

The gene calls are TRBV7-3 and TRBJ1-1; D not resolved. This CDR3 has 13 residues. Trimming stripped 5 bases from V and 1 base from J, with 8 bases between. Per germline, CDR1 SGHTA and CDR2 FQGTGA. The DNA of the CDR3 is TGTGCCAGCAGCCCTTGGGCGAACACTGAAGCTTTCTTT. It specifies CASSPWANTEAFF.

The chain uses TRBV28 and TRBJ2-7; D unclear. Germline values: CDR1 MDHEN, CDR2 SYDVKM. The CDR3 is 12 amino acids. As DNA, the CDR3 is TGTGTCACACAAGCCCTCTCCTACGAGCAGTACTTC. It is translated as CVTQALSYEQYF.

The genes are TRBV7-2 and TRBJ1-5; maybe TRBD1 (6 bases). V shed 3 bases and J shed 1 base, with 13 bases lying between them. There are 16 residues in the CDR3. The germline CDR1 and CDR2 sequences are SGHTA and FQGNSA. CDR3 bases: TGTGCCAGCAGCTTCGGGGGCCTGGGAAGCAATCAGCCCCAGCATTTT. This codes for CASSFGGLGSNQPQHF.

The count of this clone is one. The V gene is TRBV11-3, the J gene TRBJ2-7; 7 nucleotides align to TRBD1. Trimming removed 4 bases from V and 2 bases from J; junction bases left unmatched: 5. The germline gives CDR1 SGHNT, CDR2 YENEEA. The CDR3 runs 14 residues. The CDR3 reads CASSYGTAPYEQYF. The CDR3 bases are TGTGCCAGCAGCTATGGGACAGCCCCCTACGAGCAGTACTTC.

The rearrangement links TRBV24-1 to TRBJ2-1; D not certain. The V end was cut by 4 bases, the J end by 0 bases, with 15 bases between. Germline values: CDR1 KGHDR, CDR2 SFDVKD. The CDR3 consists of 17 residues. The CDR3 region is CATSDAAAFGSYNEQFF. CDR3 nucleotides: TGTGCCACCAGTGACGCCGCTGCCTTTGGCTCCTACAATGAGCAGTTCTTC.

The chain couples TRBV6-6 to TRBJ2-7; possible D gene TRBD2, 6 bases. Germline values: CDR1 MNHNY, CDR2 SVGAGI (reference sequence). Deletions cut 4 bases from V and 0 bases from J, with 10 bases between. The CDR3 sequence is 14 residues long. Written as DNA, the CDR3 is TGTGCCAGCAGTTTAGCCGGGAGCTCCTACGAGCAGTACTTC. The encoded protein is CASSLAGSSYEQYF.

The chain recombines TRBV11-2 with TRBJ1-2, with 8 bases fitting TRBD1. Germline assignment: CDR1 SGHAT and CDR2 FQNNGV. This CDR3 spans 13 amino acids. V dropped 5 bases and J dropped 8; count of bases not matched to a gene: 7. The CDR3 loop reads CASSPDRGRGYTF. CDR3 coding DNA: TGTGCCAGCAGCCCCGACAGGGGACGCGGCTACACCTTC.

The chain couples TRBV4-2 to TRBJ2-1, with TRBD1 matching over 7 bases. This CDR3 has 16 residues. Germline V gene data show CDR1 as LGHNA and CDR2 as YNFKEQ. Unmatched junction bases numbered 5, after V lost 3 bases and J lost 0 bases. CDR3 sequence: CASSHNDRVSYNEQFF. The CDR3 DNA follows: TGTGCCAGCAGCCACAACGACAGGGTCTCCTACAATGAGCAGTTCTTC.

This clone was found once. The rearrangement joins TRBV19 to TRBJ1-2; 11 bases line up with TRBD1. CDR3 size: 15 residues. J gave up 8 bases and V 5 bases, and 10 bases lay outside the gene matches. The germline V gene encodes CDR1 LNHDA and CDR2 SQIVND (reference sequence). CDR3 region: CASSLGQGAPSGYTF. DNA of the CDR3: TGTGCCAGTAGTCTAGGACAGGGGGCGCCTAGCGGCTACACCTTC. Together with reference TRBV19 and TRBJ1-2, the CDR3 gives the full variable domain: DGGITQSPKYLFRKEGQNVTLSCEQNLNHDAMYWYRQDPGQGLRLIYYSQIVNDFQKGDIAEGYSVSREKKESFPLTVTSAQKNPTAFYLCASSLGQGAPSGYTFGSGTRLTVV.

The CDR3 reads CASQGQPSYEQYF. Written as DNA, the CDR3 is TGTGCCAGCCAGGGACAGCCTAGCTACGAGCAGTACTTC. V is TRBV2 and J is TRBJ2-7; 7 positions agree with TRBD1. The J segment lost 3 bases and the V segment lost 8 bases, leaving 7 bases of the junction unmatched. The CDR3 has 13 amino acids. CDR1 and CDR2 (germline): SNHLY, FYNNEI.

This rearrangement joins TRBV19 to TRBJ1-6; weak D call: TRBD1 (5 bases). V was shortened by 7 bases and J by 0 bases, with 10 bases between the two germline ends. CDR3 length equals 15 residues. Germline values: CDR1 LNHDA, CDR2 SQIVND (reference sequence). The CDR3, as DNA: TGTGCCAGTACCACAGACAGCTCCTATAATTCACCCCTCCACTTT. Its translation: CASTTDSSYNSPLHF. Full variable domain (missing parts from reference TRBV19 and TRBJ1-6): DGGITQSPKYLFRKEGQNVTLSCEQNLNHDAMYWYRQDPGQGLRLIYYSQIVNDFQKGDIAEGYSVSREKKESFPLTVTSAQKNPTAFYLCASTTDSSYNSPLHFGNGTRLTVT.

The chain links TRBV11-3 to TRBJ1-3; tentatively, D is TRBD1 (6 bases). Trimming removed 3 bases at V and 2 bases at J, with 14 bases between. The CDR3 has 16 amino acids. In germline, CDR1 is SGHNT, CDR2 YENEEA. CDR3 nucleotides: TGTGCCAGCAGCTTTCGACAGGAAACGGCTGGAAACACCATATATTTT. Encoded protein: CASSFRQETAGNTIYF. Filled out from reference TRBV11-3 and TRBJ1-3, the complete variable domain reads EAGVVQSPRYKIIEKKQPVAFWCNPISGHNTLYWYLQNLGQGPELLIRYENEEAVDDSQLPKDRFSAERLKGVDSTLKIQPAELGDSAVYLCASSFRQETAGNTIYFGEGSWLTVV.

The gene calls are TRBV28 and TRBJ1-1, with no clear D. The V end lost 6 bases, the J end lost 0 bases, and 11 bases lay between the germline ends. Germline V lookup: CDR1 MDHEN, CDR2 SYDVKM. This CDR3 has 14 amino acids. CDR3 sequence: CASRVGPLNTEAFF. The CDR3 nucleotides read TGTGCCAGCAGGGTTGGGCCCCTGAACACTGAAGCTTTCTTT.

J is TRBJ2-2 and V is TRBV3-1 (or the pseudogene TRBV3-2); D gene unclear. V dropped 6 bases and J dropped 5 bases, with 10 bases sitting between them. CDR3 length: 13 residues. Germline V CDR1 and CDR2: LGHDT, YNNKEL (reference sequence). CDR3: CASRTVFTGELFF. The CDR3 DNA sequence: TGTGCCAGCAGAACCGTTTTTACCGGGGAGCTGTTTTTT.

The chain has TRBV6-1 and TRBJ1-6, with a tentative D call TRBD1 (5 bases). The CDR3 has 15 residues. Germline V gene lookup returns CDR1 MNHNS and CDR2 SASEGT. The V end was cut by 2 bases, the J end by 8 bases, with 13 bases between. This chain's CDR3 is CASSEFPGPYSPLHF. In nucleotides, the CDR3 is TGTGCCAGCAGTGAATTTCCGGGGCCGTATTCACCCCTCCACTTT.

This chain uses TRBV12-3 or TRBV12-4 with TRBJ1-2; D is ambiguous. V was trimmed by 3 bases and J by 1 base, leaving 3 bases between them. The CDR3 is 12 amino acids. The CDR3 protein is CASSFFNYGYTF. The CDR3 DNA reads TGTGCCAGCAGTTTTTTTAACTATGGCTACACCTTC.

This chain joins TRBV14 and TRBJ2-2; 7 nucleotides align to TRBD2. Trimming took 4 bases from V and 8 from J; bases not matched to a gene: 7. CDR1 is SGHDN and CDR2 is FVKESK in the germline V gene. This CDR3 is 14 amino acids long. CDR3 DNA: TGTGCCAGCAGCCCTGGGACGGGAGGAGGGGAGCTGTTTTTT. Translation gives CASSPGTGGGELFF.

This chain connects TRBV5-6 to TRBJ2-5, with 10 bases identical to TRBD2. J lost 2 bases, V lost 1 base, and 5 bases had no gene match. Germline-derived CDR1 and CDR2 are SGHDT and YYEEEE. This CDR3 has 16 residues. CDR3 DNA sequence: TGTGCCAGCAGCTTGCCAGGGACTAGCGTTCAAGAGACCCAGTACTTC. Residues: CASSLPGTSVQETQYF. Full variable domain (remainder filled in from reference TRBV5-6 and TRBJ2-5): DAGVTQSPTHLIKTRGQQVTLRCSPKSGHDTVSWYQQALGQGPQFIFQYYEEEERQRGNFPDRFSGHQFPNYSSELNVNALLLGDSALYLCASSLPGTSVQETQYFGPGTRLLVL.